This T cell receptor (beta chain) was retrieved from a study of T cell responses to AZD1222 COVID-19 vaccine. Clones were read by immunoSEQ multiplex PCR, and TCRdb kept only the in-frame ones, dropping some. Altogether more than 50,000 clones are present, about 79% being singletons, with the ten largest covering 15% to 25%. As concerns this clone: The antigen remains undetermined.

V dropped 4 bases and J dropped 2; count of bases not matched to a gene: 7. Germline lookup yields CDR1 MGHDK and CDR2 SYGVNS. CDR3 size: 15 residues. Findings and limits, study-wide: Two AZD1222 administrations were followed by greater Spike-specific TCR breadth and depth.

The chain combines TRBV25-1 with TRBJ2-5; the match to TRBD2 covers 7 bases. This TCR came from an adult in good health. The sample here was peripheral blood, taken on day 0 of AZD1222 vaccination. The DNA of the CDR3 is TGTGCCAGCAGTGGGGCGGGAGTGTCACAAGAGACCCAGTACTTC. Protein sequence: CASSGAGVSQETQYF.